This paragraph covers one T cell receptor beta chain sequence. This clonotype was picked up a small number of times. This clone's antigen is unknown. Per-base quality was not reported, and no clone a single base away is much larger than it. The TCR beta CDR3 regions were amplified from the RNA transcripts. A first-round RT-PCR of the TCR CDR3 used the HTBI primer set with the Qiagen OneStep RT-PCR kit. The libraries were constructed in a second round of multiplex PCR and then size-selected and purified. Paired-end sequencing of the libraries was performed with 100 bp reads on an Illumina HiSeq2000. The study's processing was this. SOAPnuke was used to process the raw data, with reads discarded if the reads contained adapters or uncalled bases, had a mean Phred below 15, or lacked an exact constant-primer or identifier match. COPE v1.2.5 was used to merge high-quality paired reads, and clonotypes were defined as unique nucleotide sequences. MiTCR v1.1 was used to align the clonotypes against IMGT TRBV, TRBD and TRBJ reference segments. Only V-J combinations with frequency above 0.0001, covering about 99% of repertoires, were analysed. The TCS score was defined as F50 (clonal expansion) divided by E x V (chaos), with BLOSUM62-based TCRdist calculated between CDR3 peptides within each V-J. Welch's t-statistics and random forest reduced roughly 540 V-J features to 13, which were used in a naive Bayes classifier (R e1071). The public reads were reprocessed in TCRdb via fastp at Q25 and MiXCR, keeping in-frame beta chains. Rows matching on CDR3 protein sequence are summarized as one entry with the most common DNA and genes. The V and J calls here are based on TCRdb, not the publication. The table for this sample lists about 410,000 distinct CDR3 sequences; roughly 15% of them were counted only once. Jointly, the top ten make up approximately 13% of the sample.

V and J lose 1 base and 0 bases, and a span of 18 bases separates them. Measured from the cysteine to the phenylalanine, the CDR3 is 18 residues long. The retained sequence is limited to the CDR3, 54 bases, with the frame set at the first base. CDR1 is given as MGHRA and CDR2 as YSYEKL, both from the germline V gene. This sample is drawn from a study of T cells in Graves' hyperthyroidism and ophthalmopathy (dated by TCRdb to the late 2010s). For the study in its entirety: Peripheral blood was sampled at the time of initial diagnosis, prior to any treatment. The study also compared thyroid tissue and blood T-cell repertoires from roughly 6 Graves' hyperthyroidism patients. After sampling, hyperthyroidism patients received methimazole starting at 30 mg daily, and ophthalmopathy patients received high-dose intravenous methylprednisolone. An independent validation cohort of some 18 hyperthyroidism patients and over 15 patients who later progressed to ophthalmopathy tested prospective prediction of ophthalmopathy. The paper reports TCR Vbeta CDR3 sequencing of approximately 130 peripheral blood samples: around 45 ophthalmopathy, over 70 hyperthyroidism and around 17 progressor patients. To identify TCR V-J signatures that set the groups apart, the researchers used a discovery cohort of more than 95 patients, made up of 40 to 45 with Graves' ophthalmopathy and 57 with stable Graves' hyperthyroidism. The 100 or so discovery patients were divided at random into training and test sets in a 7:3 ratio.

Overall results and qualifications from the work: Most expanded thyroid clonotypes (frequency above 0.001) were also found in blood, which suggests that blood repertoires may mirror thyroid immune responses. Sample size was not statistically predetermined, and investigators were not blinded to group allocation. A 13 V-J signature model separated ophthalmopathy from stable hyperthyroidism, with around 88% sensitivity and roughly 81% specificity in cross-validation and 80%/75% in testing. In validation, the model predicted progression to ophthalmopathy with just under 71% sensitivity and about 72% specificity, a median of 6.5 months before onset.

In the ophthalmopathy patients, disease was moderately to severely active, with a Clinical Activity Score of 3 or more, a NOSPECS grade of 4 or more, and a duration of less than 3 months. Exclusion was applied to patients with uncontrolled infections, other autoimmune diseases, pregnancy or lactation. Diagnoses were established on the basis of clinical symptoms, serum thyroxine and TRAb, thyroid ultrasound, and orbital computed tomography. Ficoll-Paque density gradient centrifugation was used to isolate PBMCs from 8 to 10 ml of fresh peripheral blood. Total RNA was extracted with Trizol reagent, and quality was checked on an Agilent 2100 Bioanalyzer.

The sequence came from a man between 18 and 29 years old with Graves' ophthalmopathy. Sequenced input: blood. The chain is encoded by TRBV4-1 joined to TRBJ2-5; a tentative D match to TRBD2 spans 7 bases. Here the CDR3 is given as CASSQGVLGGGNQETQYF. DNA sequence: TGCGCCAGCAGCCAAGGGGTCTTAGGGGGAGGGAACCAAGAGACCCAGTACTTC.